Below, 31 T cell receptor beta chains from the same sample are listed, as sequenced in a study of control samples from healthy donors and cancer patients. Here immunoSEQ multiplex PCR was the method, and the copy in TCRdb shows in-frame clones only, minus some. The sample has 140,000 or so clones, 91% seen once. The sequencing input was blood. These receptors originate from a man in his thirties or forties in good health.

V and J are TRBV5-4 and TRBJ2-2; 9 bases line up with TRBD2. V lost 2 bases and J lost 5; bases outside the gene matches: 4. Germline V CDR1 and CDR2: SGHNT, YYREEE (reference sequence). The CDR3 spans 15 residues. CDR3 nucleotides: TGTGCCAGCAGCTTCCTAGCGGGGAAGACCGGGGAGCTGTTTTTT. Protein: CASSFLAGKTGELFF.

This clone was recorded once. The rearrangement joins TRBV14 to TRBJ1-1, with TRBD1 as a possible D gene (5 bases). V was shortened by 1 base and J by 6 bases, with 9 bases between the two germline ends. The CDR3 consists of 13 residues. CDR1 SGHDN and CDR2 FVKESK come from the germline V gene. Here the CDR3 reads CASSQGQLSEAFF. DNA of the CDR3: TGTGCCAGCAGCCAAGGACAGTTGTCTGAAGCTTTCTTT.

This sequence joins TRBV6-1 and TRBJ2-7; 10 nucleotides agree with TRBD1. The CDR3 runs to 17 residues. The trim removed 4 bases at V and 0 bases at J, leaving 9 bases unmatched. Germline V gene lookup returns CDR1 MNHNS and CDR2 SASEGT. The CDR3 here is CASSGDRTGGYSYEQYF. DNA of the CDR3: TGTGCCAGCAGTGGTGATAGGACAGGGGGTTACTCCTACGAGCAGTACTTC.

The rearrangement uses TRBV19 and TRBJ2-7, with 7 bases that match TRBD1. CDR1 and CDR2 from the germline V gene are LNHDA and SQIVND (reference sequence). The junction had 2 bases not matched to a gene; V was cut back by 1 base and J by 2 bases. The CDR3 is 14 amino acids. DNA of the CDR3: TGTGCCAGTAGTATAGCGGGACAGACCTACGAGCAGTACTTC. Its translation: CASSIAGQTYEQYF.

The rearrangement links TRBV5-1 to TRBJ1-6; 7 bases fit TRBD1. V gave up 4 bases and J gave up 7 bases; unmatched junction bases: 2. The CDR3 has 13 amino acids. Germline-derived CDR1 and CDR2 are SGHRS and YFSETQ. CDR3 nucleotide sequence: TGCGCCAGCAGCATGGACAGGAATTCACCCCTCCACTTT. It yields the protein CASSMDRNSPLHF.

As DNA, the CDR3 is TGTGCCAGCTCACCCGACAGGGTCTACGAGCAGTACTTC. This sequence encodes CASSPDRVYEQYF. The chain employs TRBV18 and TRBJ2-7, with 7 bases aligning to TRBD1. Germline V gene lookup returns CDR1 KGHSH and CDR2 LQKENI. There are 13 residues in the CDR3. V lost 3 bases to trimming and J lost 3 bases; unmatched junction nucleotides: 2.

This clone was seen just once. The V and J genes are TRBV10-1 and TRBJ1-6, with D perhaps matching TRBD1 (5 bases). Germline assignment: CDR1 WNHNN and CDR2 SYGVQD (reference sequence). V gave up 8 bases and J gave up 7 bases, with 18 bases separating them. This CDR3 contains 15 residues. The CDR3 sequence: CASQETVGGNSPLHF. DNA for the CDR3: TGCGCCAGCCAGGAGACCGTCGGGGGGAATTCACCCCTCCACTTT.

By sample share, this clone is medium-sized. V and J are TRBV5-1 and TRBJ1-5, with TRBD1 identical over 10 bases. Per the germline V gene, CDR1 is SGHRS and CDR2 is YFSETQ. The CDR3 is 17 residues long. J was trimmed by 6 bases and V by 1 base; bases with no gene match: 10. In DNA, the CDR3 is TGCGCCAGCAGCTTGAAAATGGGACAGGGGTGGCGTCAGCCCCAGCATTTT. This gives the protein CASSLKMGQGWRQPQHF.

The gene calls are TRBV5-1 and TRBJ2-7, with D tentatively TRBD1 or TRBD2 (7 bases each). The CDR3 length is 14 residues. Germline V CDR1 and CDR2: SGHRS, YFSETQ. Between the trimmed V and J ends, which lost 2 bases and 6 bases, there was a span of 15 bases. The CDR3 sequence is CASSFSGTVAEQYF. In DNA, the CDR3 is TGCGCCAGCAGCTTCAGCGGGACAGTGGCCGAGCAGTACTTC.

V and J are TRBV5-1 and TRBJ1-2; perhaps TRBD1 as D (5 bases). This CDR3 has 17 residues. Germline CDR1 is SGHRS and CDR2 is YFSETQ. Trimming took 3 bases from V and 2 from J, leaving 20 bases between them. CDR3 sequence reads: CASSSIQPGLGNYGYTF. The CDR3 DNA reads TGCGCCAGCAGCTCGATACAACCAGGGTTGGGGAACTATGGCTACACCTTC.

The rearrangement joins TRBV21-1 to TRBJ1-2; TRBD1, the table's D call, lacks a check against the DNA. TRBV21-1 is flagged as a pseudogene. The CDR3 has 15 residues. The CDR3 DNA reads TGTGCCAGCAGCGAAGGGGCCCCAGGGAACTATGGCTACACCTTC. Translating gives CASSEGAPGNYGYTF.

V usage is TRBV5-1 and J usage is TRBJ2-5; TRBD1 agrees at 9 bases. V lost 4 bases to trimming and J lost 5 bases; unmatched junction nucleotides: 6. Germline loops: CDR1 SGHRS, CDR2 YFSETQ. The CDR3 contains 14 residues. In DNA, the CDR3 is TGCGCCAGCAGCGCACAGGGGGCCAGGGAGACCCAGTACTTC. It encodes CASSAQGARETQYF.

The chain combines TRBV24-1 with TRBJ2-3, with TRBD1 as a possible D gene (6 bases). The CDR3 spans 15 residues. CDR1 and CDR2 (germline): KGHDR, SFDVKD. Trimming cost V 7 bases and J 0 bases, with 13 bases left between them. The DNA for the CDR3 is TGTGCCACCAGCTCAGGGGTTACTAGCACAGATACGCAGTATTTT. This sequence encodes CATSSGVTSTDTQYF.

The chain uses TRBV29-1 and TRBJ2-2, with 8 bases lining up with TRBD2. This CDR3 is 14 amino acids long. V lost 4 bases to trimming and J lost 7 bases; unmatched junction nucleotides: 8. Looked up from germline, CDR1 is SQVTM and CDR2 is ANQGSEA. This CDR3 is CSVVAGGVSGELFF. CDR3 nucleotides: TGCAGCGTTGTGGCGGGGGGTGTGAGCGGGGAGCTGTTTTTT.

The rearrangement uses TRBV14 and TRBJ1-1; D uncertain. V lost 0 bases, J lost 0 bases, and 11 bases lay in between. Looked up from germline, CDR1 is SGHDN and CDR2 is FVKESK. This CDR3 comprises 16 residues. This chain's CDR3 is CASSQDPGLMNTEAFF. CDR3 DNA: TGTGCCAGCAGCCAAGATCCGGGTCTAATGAACACTGAAGCTTTCTTT.

The chain uses TRBV3-1 (or the pseudogene TRBV3-2) and TRBJ1-1; D is perhaps TRBD1 (5 bases). Germline V CDR1 and CDR2: LGHDT, YNNKEL (reference sequence). V was cut by 1 base and J by 11 bases, with 14 bases left in between. The length of the CDR3 is 13 residues. CDR3 DNA: TGTGCCAGCAGCCAAGTAAGGGACCATCCGGCTTTCTTT. Its translation is CASSQVRDHPAFF.

The chain recombines TRBV6-5 with TRBJ1-1, with TRBD1 identical over 9 bases. CDR1 and CDR2 (germline): MNHEY, SVGAGI. V lost 10 bases and J lost 4; bases outside the gene matches: 7. This CDR3 has 13 residues. The DNA for the CDR3 is TGTGCCACACACAGGGGGCGTATCACTGAAGCTTTCTTT. Translating gives CATHRGRITEAFF.

This clone is a singleton in its sample. The chain is built from TRBV19 and TRBJ1-6; D perhaps matches TRBD1 (5 bases). The CDR3 has 13 residues. V was shortened by 9 bases and J by 4 bases, with 10 bases between the two germline ends. Germline V gene sequence: CDR1 LNHDA, CDR2 SQIVND (reference sequence). CDR3: CASLRGYNSPLHF. Here the CDR3 DNA reads TGTGCCAGCCTAAGGGGTTATAATTCACCCCTCCACTTT.

The chain joins TRBV19 to TRBJ2-7; 11 positions agree with TRBD2. The CDR3 is 15 residues long. J was trimmed by 0 bases and V by 6 bases; bases with no gene match: 4. CDR1 and CDR2 (germline): LNHDA, SQIVND (reference sequence). The CDR3 is CASSPSGGSSYEQYF. CDR3 in DNA: TGTGCCAGTAGCCCTAGCGGGGGGAGCTCCTACGAGCAGTACTTC.

Points on this clone: Additional DNA sequences in this sample encode the identical CDR3. The chain is built from TRBV15 and TRBJ2-1; D may correspond to TRBD1 or TRBD2 (5 bases each). Germline V gene lookup returns CDR1 LNHNV and CDR2 YYDKDF (reference sequence). The V gene lost 3 bases and the J gene lost 6 bases, with 6 bases spanning the gap. CDR3 length equals 12 residues. The CDR3 loop is CATSSGGNEQFF. For the CDR3, the DNA is TGTGCCACCAGCAGTGGGGGCAATGAGCAGTTCTTC.

V gene TRBV5-1 combines with J gene TRBJ2-7, with 9 nucleotides matching TRBD1. Germline V gene lookup returns CDR1 SGHRS and CDR2 YFSETQ. CDR3 length equals 15 residues. V shed 4 bases, J shed 5 bases, and the junction held 10 bases outside the gene matches. This CDR3 reads CASSLLQGAGNEQYF. CDR3 coding DNA: TGCGCCAGCAGCCTACTACAGGGGGCGGGTAACGAGCAGTACTTC.

V and J are TRBV23-1 and TRBJ2-2, with a possible D match to TRBD1 (5 bases). TRBV23-1 is filed as an ORF, its function uncertain. The V end lost 0 bases, the J end lost 7 bases, and 24 bases lay between the germline ends. The CDR3 is made up of 19 amino acids. The CDR3 sequence is CASSQSPQPTGPQGGELFF. In nucleotides, the CDR3 is TGCGCCAGCAGTCAATCGCCCCAACCGACTGGCCCTCAGGGCGGGGAGCTGTTTTTT.

This chain connects TRBV3-1 (or the pseudogene TRBV3-2) to TRBJ1-2, with 7 bases aligning to TRBD1. With 0 bases clipped from V and 6 bases from J, the junction kept 4 bases outside the gene matches. Germline-derived CDR1 and CDR2 are LGHDT and YNNKEL (reference sequence). The length of the CDR3 is 14 residues. The CDR3 is CASSQDWDRNGYTF. CDR3 DNA sequence: TGTGCCAGCAGCCAAGATTGGGACAGAAATGGCTACACCTTC.

The J gene is TRBJ1-5, the V gene TRBV30, with D tentatively TRBD1 (5 bases). The CDR3 is made up of 15 amino acids. Germline V gives CDR1 GTSNPN, CDR2 SVGIG (reference sequence). The V gene lost 2 bases and the J gene lost 5 bases, with 16 bases spanning the gap. The CDR3 sequence is CAWSPGPTVHQPQHF. CDR3 in DNA: TGTGCCTGGAGTCCGGGACCCACCGTCCATCAGCCCCAGCATTTT.

The J gene is TRBJ1-2, the V gene TRBV18; 9 nucleotides align to TRBD1. The V and J ends lost 5 bases and 5 bases, in that order; junction bases with no gene match: 9. Germline V gene sequence: CDR1 KGHSH, CDR2 LQKENI. This CDR3 comprises 15 residues. The DNA for the CDR3 is TGTGCCAGCTCATCAACCGGGACAGGGTTTTATGGCTACACCTTC. Its translation is CASSSTGTGFYGYTF. The full variable domain, its missing parts supplied by reference TRBV18 and TRBJ1-2, is NAGVMQNPRHLVRRRGQEARLRCSPMKGHSHVYWYRQLPEEGLKFMVYLQKENIIDESGMPKERFSAEFPKEGPSILRIQQVVRGDSAAYFCASSSTGTGFYGYTFGSGTRLTVV.

This clone was recorded once. The gene calls are TRBV6-6 and TRBJ1-2, with 10 bases lining up with TRBD1. V shed 5 bases and J 8 bases; nucleotides not matched to a gene: 14. Looked up from germline, CDR1 is MNHNY and CDR2 is SVGAGI (reference sequence). This CDR3 has 16 residues. The CDR3 loop is CASSGGGAGTGEGYTF. In DNA form, the CDR3 reads TGTGCCAGCAGTGGAGGCGGAGCCGGGACAGGGGAAGGCTACACCTTC.

The CDR3 DNA is TGTGCCAGTAGTATAGATCCCGGGGGCTTCACTGAAGCTTTCTTT. Its translation is CASSIDPGGFTEAFF. The chain uses TRBV19 and TRBJ1-1, with a possible D match to TRBD1 (6 bases). CDR3 length: 15 residues. CDR1 is LNHDA, CDR2 SQIVND, per germline (reference sequence). V lost 0 bases, J lost 4 bases, and 12 bases lay in between.

In this sample, this clone turned up a few times. V is TRBV15 and J is TRBJ2-1; D is uncertain. The V gene's germline CDR1 is LNHNV and CDR2 YYDKDF (reference sequence). The CDR3 covers 15 residues. The V end lost 0 bases, the J end lost 8 bases, and 14 bases lay between the germline ends. The CDR3 nucleotides are TGTGCCACCAGCAGAGATGGTTCGGCCCGGGATGAGCAGTTCTTC. Encoded protein: CATSRDGSARDEQFF.

V gene TRBV6-1 combines with J gene TRBJ1-1; no clear D. The CDR3 has 13 residues. Germline-derived CDR1 and CDR2 are MNHNS and SASEGT. V lost 2 bases, J lost 1 base, and 5 bases lay in between. CDR3 sequence (DNA): TGTGCCAGCAGTGAAACCGAGAACACTGAAGCTTTCTTT. It is translated as CASSETENTEAFF.

V usage is TRBV5-4 and J usage is TRBJ1-3, with a tentative D call TRBD1 (6 bases). The CDR3 has 15 residues. Germline V CDR1 and CDR2: SGHNT, YYREEE (reference sequence). The ends were cut back, 4 bases at V and 4 bases at J, with 15 bases in the middle. CDR3 nucleotide sequence: TGTGCCAGCAGCGGAGCAGGGGAAATCGGAAACACCATATATTTT. Its protein product is CASSGAGEIGNTIYF.

V is TRBV25-1 and J is TRBJ1-2, with no clear D. The CDR3 is 14 amino acids. V lost 1 base and J 5 bases, leaving 11 bases between the germline ends. Per the germline V gene, CDR1 is MGHDK and CDR2 is SYGVNS. The CDR3 nucleotides are TGTGCCAGCAGTGAATTCAGCAGAGGATATGGCTACACCTTC. Translation: CASSEFSRGYGYTF.